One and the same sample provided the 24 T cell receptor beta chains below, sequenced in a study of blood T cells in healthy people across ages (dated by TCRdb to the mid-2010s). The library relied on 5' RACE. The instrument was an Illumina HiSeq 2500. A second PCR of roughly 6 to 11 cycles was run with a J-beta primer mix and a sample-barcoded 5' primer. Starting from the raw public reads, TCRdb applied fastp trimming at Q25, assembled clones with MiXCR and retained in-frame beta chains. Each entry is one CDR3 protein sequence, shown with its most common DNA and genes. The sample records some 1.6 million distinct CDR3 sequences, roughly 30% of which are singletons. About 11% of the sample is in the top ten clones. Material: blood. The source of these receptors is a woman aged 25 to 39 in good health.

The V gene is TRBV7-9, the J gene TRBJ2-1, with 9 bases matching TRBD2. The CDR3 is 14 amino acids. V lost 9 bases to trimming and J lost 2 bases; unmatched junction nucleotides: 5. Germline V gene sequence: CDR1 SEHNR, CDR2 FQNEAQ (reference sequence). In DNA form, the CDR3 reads TGTGCCAGTGCGACTAGCGGAACCTACAATGAGCAGTTCTTC. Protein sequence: CASATSGTYNEQFF.

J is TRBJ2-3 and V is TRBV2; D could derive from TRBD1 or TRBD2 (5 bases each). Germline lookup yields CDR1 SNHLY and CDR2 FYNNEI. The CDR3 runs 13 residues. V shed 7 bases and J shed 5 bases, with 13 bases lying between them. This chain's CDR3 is CASNRGRGDTQYF. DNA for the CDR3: TGTGCCAGCAACCGGGGTAGGGGAGATACGCAGTATTTT.

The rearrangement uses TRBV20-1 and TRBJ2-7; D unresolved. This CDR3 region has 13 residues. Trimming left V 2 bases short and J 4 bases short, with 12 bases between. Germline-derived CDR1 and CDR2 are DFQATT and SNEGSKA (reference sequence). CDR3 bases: TGCAGTGCTAGAATCCTAGAGGCTTACGAGCAGTACTTC. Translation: CSARILEAYEQYF.

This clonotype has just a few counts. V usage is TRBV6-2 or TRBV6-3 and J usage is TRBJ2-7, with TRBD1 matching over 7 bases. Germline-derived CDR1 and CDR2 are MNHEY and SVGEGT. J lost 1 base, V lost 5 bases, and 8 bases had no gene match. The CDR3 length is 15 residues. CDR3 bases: TGTGCCAGCAGTATTCCCGGGACAGCTTCCTACGAGCAGTACTTC. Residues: CASSIPGTASYEQYF.

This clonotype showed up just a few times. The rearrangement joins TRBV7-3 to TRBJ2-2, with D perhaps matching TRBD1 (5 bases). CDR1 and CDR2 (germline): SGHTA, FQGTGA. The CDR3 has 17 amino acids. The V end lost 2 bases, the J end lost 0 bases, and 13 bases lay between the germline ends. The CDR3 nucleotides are TGTGCCAGCAGCTTACCCGCGACAGAGGCGAACACCGGGGAGCTGTTTTTT. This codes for CASSLPATEANTGELFF.

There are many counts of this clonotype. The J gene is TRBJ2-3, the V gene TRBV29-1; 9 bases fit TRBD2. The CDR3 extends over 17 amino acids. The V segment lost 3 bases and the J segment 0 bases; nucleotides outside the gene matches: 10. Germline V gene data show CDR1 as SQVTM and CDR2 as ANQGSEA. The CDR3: CSVDSGRSLTSTDTQYF. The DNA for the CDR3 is TGCAGCGTTGATAGCGGGAGATCCCTTACTAGCACAGATACGCAGTATTTT.

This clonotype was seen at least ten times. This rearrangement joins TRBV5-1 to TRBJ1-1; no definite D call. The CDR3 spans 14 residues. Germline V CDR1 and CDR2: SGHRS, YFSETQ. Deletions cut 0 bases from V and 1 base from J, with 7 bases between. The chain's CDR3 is CASSLDAGNTEAFF. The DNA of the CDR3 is TGCGCCAGCAGCTTGGACGCGGGGAACACTGAAGCTTTCTTT.

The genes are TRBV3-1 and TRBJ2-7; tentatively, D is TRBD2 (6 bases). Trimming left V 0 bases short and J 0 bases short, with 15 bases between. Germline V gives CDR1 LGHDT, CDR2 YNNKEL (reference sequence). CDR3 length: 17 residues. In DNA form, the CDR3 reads TGTGCCAGCAGCCAAGAATCAACGACTAGGGGCTCCTACGAGCAGTACTTC. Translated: CASSQESTTRGSYEQYF.

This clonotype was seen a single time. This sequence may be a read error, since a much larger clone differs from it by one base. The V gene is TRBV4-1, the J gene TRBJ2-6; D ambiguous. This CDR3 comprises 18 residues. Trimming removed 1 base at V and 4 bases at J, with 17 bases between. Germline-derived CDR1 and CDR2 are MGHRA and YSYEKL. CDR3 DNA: TGCGCCAGCAGCCAAGTAACTTCAGGTCGACTCGGGGCCAACGTCCTGACTTTC. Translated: CASSQVTSGRLGANVLTF.

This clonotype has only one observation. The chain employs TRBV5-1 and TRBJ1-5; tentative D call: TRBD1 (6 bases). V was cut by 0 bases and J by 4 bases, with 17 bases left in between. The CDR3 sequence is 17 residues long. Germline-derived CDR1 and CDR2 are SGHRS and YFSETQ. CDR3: CASSLGGVTGSNQPQHF. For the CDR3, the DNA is TGCGCCAGCAGCTTGGGGGGTGTGACAGGTAGTAATCAGCCCCAGCATTTT. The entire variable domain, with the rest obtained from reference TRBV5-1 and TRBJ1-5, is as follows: KAGVTQTPRYLIKTRGQQVTLSCSPISGHRSVSWYQQTPGQGLQFLFEYFSETQRNKGNFPGRFSGRQFSNSRSEMNVSTLELGDSALYLCASSLGGVTGSNQPQHFGDGTRLSIL.

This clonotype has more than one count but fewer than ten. The CDR3 sequence is CASSYSRRGVDGYEQYF. As DNA, the CDR3 is TGTGCCAGCAGTTACTCGAGGCGGGGGGTCGATGGATACGAGCAGTACTTC. This chain links TRBV6-2 or TRBV6-3 with TRBJ2-7, with 8 bases identical to TRBD2. The CDR3 extends over 17 amino acids. V gave up 0 bases and J gave up 4 bases; unmatched junction bases: 11. Germline loops: CDR1 MNHEY, CDR2 SVGEGT.

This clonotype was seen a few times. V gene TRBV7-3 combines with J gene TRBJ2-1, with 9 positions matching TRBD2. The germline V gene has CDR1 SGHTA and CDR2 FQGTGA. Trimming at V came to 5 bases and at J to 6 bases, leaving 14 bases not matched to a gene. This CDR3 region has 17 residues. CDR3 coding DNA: TGTGCCAGCAGCCGCGAGGGCGGGGGGGCCCGTTTCAATGAGCAGTTCTTC. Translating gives CASSREGGGARFNEQFF.

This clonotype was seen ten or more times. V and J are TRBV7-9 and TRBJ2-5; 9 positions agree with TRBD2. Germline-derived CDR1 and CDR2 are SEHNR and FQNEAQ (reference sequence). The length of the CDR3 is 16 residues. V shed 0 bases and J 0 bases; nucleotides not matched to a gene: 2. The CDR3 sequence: CASSLASGSYQETQYF. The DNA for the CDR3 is TGTGCCAGCAGCTTAGCTAGCGGGAGCTACCAAGAGACCCAGTACTTC.

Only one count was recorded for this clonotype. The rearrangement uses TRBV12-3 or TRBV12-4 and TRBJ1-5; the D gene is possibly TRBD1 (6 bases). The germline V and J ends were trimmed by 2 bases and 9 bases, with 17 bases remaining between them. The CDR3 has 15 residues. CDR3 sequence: CASSLSGGQPLPQHF. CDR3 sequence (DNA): TGTGCCAGCAGTTTATCCGGGGGCCAGCCATTGCCCCAGCATTTT.

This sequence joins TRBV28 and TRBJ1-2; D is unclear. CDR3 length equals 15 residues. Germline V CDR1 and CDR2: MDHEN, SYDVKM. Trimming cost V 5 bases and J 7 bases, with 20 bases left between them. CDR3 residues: CASSPTGIYPAGYTF. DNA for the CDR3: TGTGCCAGCAGTCCTACCGGGATCTACCCGGCTGGCTACACCTTC.

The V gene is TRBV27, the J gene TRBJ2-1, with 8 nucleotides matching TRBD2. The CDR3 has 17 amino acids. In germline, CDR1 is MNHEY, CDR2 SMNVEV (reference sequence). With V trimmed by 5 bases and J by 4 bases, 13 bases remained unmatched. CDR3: CASSEVVGTRGYNEQFF. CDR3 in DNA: TGTGCCAGCAGTGAGGTGGTGGGGACTAGGGGGTACAATGAGCAGTTCTTC.

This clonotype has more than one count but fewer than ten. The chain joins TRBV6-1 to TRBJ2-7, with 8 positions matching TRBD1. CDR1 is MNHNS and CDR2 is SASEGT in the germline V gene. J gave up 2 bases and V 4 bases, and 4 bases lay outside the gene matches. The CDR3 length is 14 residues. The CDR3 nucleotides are TGTGCCAGCAGTGTCCGGACAGGGACCTACGAGCAGTACTTC. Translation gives CASSVRTGTYEQYF.

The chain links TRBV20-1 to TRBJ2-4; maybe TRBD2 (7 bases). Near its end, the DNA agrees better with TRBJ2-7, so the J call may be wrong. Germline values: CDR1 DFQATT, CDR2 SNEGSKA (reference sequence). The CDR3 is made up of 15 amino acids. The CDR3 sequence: CSARVGGGFGYEQYF. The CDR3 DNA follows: TGCAGTGCTAGAGTGGGCGGGGGCTTTGGGTACGAGCAGTACTTC.

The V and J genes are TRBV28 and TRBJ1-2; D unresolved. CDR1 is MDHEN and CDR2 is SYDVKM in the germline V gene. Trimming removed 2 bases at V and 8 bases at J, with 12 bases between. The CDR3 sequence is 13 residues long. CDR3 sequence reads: CASSLGNPAGYTF. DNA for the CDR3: TGTGCCAGCAGTTTAGGGAATCCAGCAGGCTACACCTTC.

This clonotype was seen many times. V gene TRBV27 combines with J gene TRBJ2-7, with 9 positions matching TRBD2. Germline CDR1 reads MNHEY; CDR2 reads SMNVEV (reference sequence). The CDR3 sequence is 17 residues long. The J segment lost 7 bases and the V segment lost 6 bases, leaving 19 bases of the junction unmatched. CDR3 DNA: TGTGCCAGCAGCCCTCATATAGCGGGAGAGGCTACGGGGGAGCAGTACTTC. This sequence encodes CASSPHIAGEATGEQYF.

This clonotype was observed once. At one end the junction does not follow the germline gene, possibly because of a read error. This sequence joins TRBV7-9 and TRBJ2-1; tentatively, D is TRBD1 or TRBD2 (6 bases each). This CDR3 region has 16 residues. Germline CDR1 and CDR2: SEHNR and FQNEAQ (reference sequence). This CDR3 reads CASNLGRPEGVNEQFF. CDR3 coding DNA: TGTGCCAGCAACTTAGGAAGGCCGGAGGGGGTCAATGAGCAGTTCTTC.

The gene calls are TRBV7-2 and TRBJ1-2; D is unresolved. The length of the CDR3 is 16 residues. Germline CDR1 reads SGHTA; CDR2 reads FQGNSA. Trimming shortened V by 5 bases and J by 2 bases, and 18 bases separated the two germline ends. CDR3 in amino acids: CASSLRILTANYGYTF. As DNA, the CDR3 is TGTGCCAGCAGCCTTAGGATCTTAACGGCAAACTATGGCTACACCTTC.

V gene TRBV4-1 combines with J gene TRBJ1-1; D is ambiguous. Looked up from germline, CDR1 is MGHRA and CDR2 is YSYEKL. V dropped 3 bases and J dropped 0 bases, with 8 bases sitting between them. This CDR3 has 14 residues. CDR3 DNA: TGCGCCAGCAGCCATCATCCGTTGAACACTGAAGCTTTCTTT. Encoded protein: CASSHHPLNTEAFF.

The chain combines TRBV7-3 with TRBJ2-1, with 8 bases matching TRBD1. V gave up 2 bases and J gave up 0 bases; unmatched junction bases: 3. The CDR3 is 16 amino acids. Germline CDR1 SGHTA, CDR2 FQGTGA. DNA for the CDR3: TGTGCCAGCAGCTTACCCAGGGGGCACTCCTACAATGAGCAGTTCTTC. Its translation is CASSLPRGHSYNEQFF.